This TCR beta chain was recorded in a study of cytomegalovirus exposure and HLA in healthy donors. Study-wide findings and caveats: No immune exposure information besides CMV serostatus was available. A previous analysis found most TCR beta V segments productive roughly 87% or roughly 30% of the time. The study flagged some 170 TCR beta chains as cytomegalovirus-associated. An analysis that was carried out later associated 16,951 TCR beta sequences with HLA alleles at 0.05 false discovery rate.

The V gene's germline CDR1 is SNHLY and CDR2 FYNNEI. The CDR3 extends over 14 amino acids. V lost 3 bases, J lost 1 base, and 10 bases lay in between. The primer mix had 60 Vbeta and 13 Jbeta primers. Data came from immunoSEQ multiplex PCR; TCRdb stores just in-frame clones and leaves some out. Of roughly 190,000 clones listed, 75% to 85% are singletons. Note on this clone: Its target is unknown.

Sequencing used PBMCs. This sequence was found in a woman younger than 30 in good health and CMV-seronegative. The chain is built from TRBV2 and TRBJ2-7, with D perhaps TRBD1 (6 bases). CDR3: CASSDNRESYEQYF. The CDR3 DNA reads as TGTGCCAGCAGTGATAACAGGGAGTCCTACGAGCAGTACTTC.